The text below deals with one TCR beta chain. Its antigen is unidentified. Naive-designated CD8 cells lacked CD45RO, were positively enriched for CCR7, and omitted terminally differentiated effector memory CD45RA+ cells. TCRdb's copy holds only in-frame clones and misses some; the assay was immunoSEQ multiplex PCR. The sample shows around 2,100,000 clones, approximately 94% of them seen only once. The sample comes from a study of shared clonotypes between healthy human individuals. Broader study findings: Larger estimated richness was generally recorded for naive subsets relative to memory subsets.

CDR3 length equals 14 residues. With 8 bases clipped from V and 1 base from J, the junction kept 3 bases outside the gene matches. Germline lookup yields CDR1 KGHSH and CDR2 LQKENI. The sample was naive CD8+ T cells sorted from blood. V and J are TRBV18 and TRBJ2-2; TRBD1 matches 8 bases. This clonotype was sampled from a man younger than 35 in good health. The CDR3 DNA follows: TGTGCCAGCCCCGGGACAGGGAACACCGGGGAGCTGTTTTTT. Its translation is CASPGTGNTGELFF.